This entry lists 31 T cell receptor beta chains sequenced from one sample in a study of blood T cell repertoires in COVID-19. Only in-frame clones appear in the TCRdb table, and some are missing; sequencing was by immunoSEQ multiplex PCR. The sample records approximately 390,000 clones, around 87% being singletons. Sequencing was done on a sample of peripheral blood. These TCRs come from a man aged 18 to 35 with active or convalescent COVID-19.

A word on this clone: One end of the junction is discordant with germline, which a read error may explain. The rearrangement uses TRBV9 and TRBJ2-6; 9 bases are a match to TRBD1. Germline lookup yields CDR1 SGDLS and CDR2 YYNGEE. There are 18 residues in the CDR3. This CDR3 reads CASSPRDRVSSGANVLTF. The CDR3 DNA follows: TGTGCCAGCAGCCCCCGGGACAGGGTGTCCTCTGGGGCCAACGTGCTGACTTTC. The whole variable domain, filled in from reference TRBV9 and TRBJ2-6, reads DSGVTQTPKHLITATGQRVTLRCSPRSGDLSVYWYQQSLDQGLQFLIQYYNGEERAKGNILERFSAQQFPDLHSELNLSSLELGDSALYFCASSPRDRVSSGANVLTFGAGSRLTVL.

The rearrangement joins TRBV4-3 to TRBJ2-3, with 12 positions matching TRBD2. Germline V gene data show CDR1 as LGHNA and CDR2 as YSLEER. The CDR3 covers 17 residues. J lost 6 bases, V lost 1 base, and 8 bases had no gene match. The CDR3 nucleotides are TGCGCCAGCAGCCAAGGGCTCGGACTAGCGGGGTCGGATACGCAGTATTTT. It specifies CASSQGLGLAGSDTQYF.

The chain is built from TRBV2 and TRBJ1-4, with D perhaps TRBD1 (5 bases). Germline V gene data show CDR1 as SNHLY and CDR2 as FYNNEI. The ends were cut back, 4 bases at V and 4 bases at J, with 10 bases in the middle. The CDR3 is 14 amino acids. The CDR3, as DNA: TGTGCCAGCAGTGTTTGGGGGGTTAATGAAAAACTGTTTTTT. It is translated as CASSVWGVNEKLFF.

With respect to this clone: One end of the junction fails to match germline, which may point to a read error. This rearrangement joins TRBV28 to TRBJ2-7, with a tentative D call TRBD2 (5 bases). The CDR3 has 12 amino acids. From germline, CDR1 is MDHEN and CDR2 SYDVKM. The CDR3 loop reads CVSGQPAYEQYF. The CDR3 bases are TGTGTCAGCGGTCAACCGGCCTACGAGCAGTACTTC.

Notes on this clone: The same CDR3 can be traced to other DNA sequences in this sample. This chain links TRBV19 with TRBJ2-5; D may be TRBD2 (5 bases). Germline-derived CDR1 and CDR2 are LNHDA and SQIVND (reference sequence). Trimming took 1 base from V and 2 from J, leaving 8 bases between them. The CDR3 has 14 amino acids. The CDR3 protein is CASSIGSGQETQYF. The CDR3 DNA reads TGTGCCAGTAGTATAGGTTCGGGGCAAGAGACCCAGTACTTC.

The rearrangement links TRBV3-1 (or the pseudogene TRBV3-2) to TRBJ2-3; 12 bases align to TRBD2. V lost 7 bases to trimming and J lost 0 bases; unmatched junction nucleotides: 11. Per germline, CDR1 LGHDT and CDR2 YNNKEL (reference sequence). The CDR3 totals 18 residues. Here the CDR3 reads CASIKLAGGSSSTDTQYF. CDR3 nucleotides: TGTGCCAGCATCAAACTAGCGGGGGGTTCTTCTAGCACAGATACGCAGTATTTT.

This chain connects TRBV19 to TRBJ1-1, with D perhaps TRBD1 (5 bases). V lost 10 bases and J 1 base, leaving 13 bases between the germline ends. From germline, CDR1 is LNHDA and CDR2 SQIVND (reference sequence). There are 13 residues in the CDR3. CDR3 loop: CATALDTNTEAFF. CDR3 sequence (DNA): TGTGCCACCGCCTTGGACACGAACACTGAAGCTTTCTTT.

This sequence joins TRBV2 and TRBJ1-5; TRBD1 matches at 11 bases. CDR3 length: 16 residues. CDR1 is SNHLY and CDR2 is FYNNEI in the germline V gene. The trim removed 5 bases at V and 2 bases at J, leaving 5 bases unmatched. CDR3 sequence: CASSWTGGLGNQPQHF. The CDR3 bases are TGTGCCAGCAGTTGGACAGGGGGCCTTGGCAATCAGCCCCAGCATTTT.

This chain uses TRBV10-3 with TRBJ2-7; TRBD2 agrees at 9 bases. Germline V gives CDR1 ENHRY, CDR2 SYGVKD. The CDR3 has 15 residues. With V trimmed by 2 bases and J by 3 bases, 5 bases remained unmatched. The CDR3 is CAISERSSGDYEQYF. The CDR3 region has the DNA TGTGCCATCAGTGAGAGGTCTAGCGGGGACTACGAGCAGTACTTC.

The rearrangement links TRBV29-1 to TRBJ1-6, with TRBD1 matching 7 bases. The CDR3 consists of 13 residues. Unmatched junction bases numbered 3, after V lost 3 bases and J lost 7 bases. Germline V CDR1 and CDR2: SQVTM, ANQGSEA. The CDR3 here is CSVETGKNSPLHF. DNA for the CDR3: TGCAGCGTTGAGACAGGGAAAAATTCACCCCTCCACTTT.

The chain carries TRBV6-4 and TRBJ2-1; 14 positions match TRBD2. Germline CDR1 MRHNA, CDR2 SNTAGT. The junction had 20 bases not matched to a gene; V was cut back by 8 bases and J by 8 bases. This CDR3 region has 19 residues. CDR3 residues: CASGQTSGRAVWFLDEQFF. In nucleotides, the CDR3 is TGTGCCAGCGGCCAGACTAGCGGGAGGGCCGTTTGGTTTCTCGATGAGCAGTTCTTC.

The CDR3 nucleotides read TGTGCCAGCAGCGTAGCAGGACAGGCGGATCAGCCCCAGCATTTT. Translating it yields CASSVAGQADQPQHF. The chain has TRBV9 and TRBJ1-5; 7 positions agree with TRBD1. The CDR3 runs to 15 residues. CDR1 is SGDLS and CDR2 is YYNGEE in the germline V gene. V lost 0 bases, J lost 5 bases, and 5 bases stayed unmatched.

This clone was seen more than once but under ten times. The J gene is TRBJ1-6, the V gene TRBV6-5; maybe TRBD1 (6 bases). The V and J ends lost 2 bases and 0 bases respectively, with 8 bases between them. CDR1 MNHEY and CDR2 SVGAGI come from the germline V gene. The CDR3 is made up of 16 amino acids. CDR3 loop: CASSYDRSSYNSPLHF. The CDR3 DNA is TGTGCCAGCAGTTACGACAGGAGCTCCTATAATTCACCCCTCCACTTT.

The V call is TRBV7-8, the J call TRBJ2-7, with TRBD2 identical over 12 bases. Unmatched junction bases numbered 8, after V lost 5 bases and J lost 9 bases. Germline V gives CDR1 SGHVS, CDR2 FQNEAQ. The CDR3 loop spans 14 amino acids. Here the CDR3 DNA reads TGTGCCAGCAGCACAGGACTAGCGGGACTTCGGCAGTACTTC. Translation gives CASSTGLAGLRQYF.

The V gene is TRBV7-9, the J gene TRBJ2-5; D is perhaps TRBD2 (6 bases). Trimming removed 4 bases from V and 4 bases from J, with 16 bases in between. Germline loops: CDR1 SEHNR, CDR2 FQNEAQ (reference sequence). CDR3 length: 15 residues. The CDR3, as DNA: TGTGCCAGCAGCTCGAGGCTGGAGGGAGGAGAGACCCAGTACTTC. Its protein product is CASSSRLEGGETQYF.

The chain is built from TRBV28 and TRBJ1-1, with a tentative D call TRBD1 (5 bases). Trimming pared 9 bases from V and 8 bases from J, leaving 16 bases between. The CDR3 consists of 12 residues. The germline V gene has CDR1 MDHEN and CDR2 SYDVKM. The CDR3 DNA reads as TGTGCCAGTTTTCTCAGGGCAGGCGAAGCTTTCTTT. The encoded protein is CASFLRAGEAFF.

The CDR3 sequence: CASTVMAAGQETQYF. The CDR3 region has the DNA TGTGCCAGTACCGTTATGGCGGCTGGTCAAGAGACCCAGTACTTC. The chain has TRBV19 and TRBJ2-5; D call uncertain. This CDR3 contains 15 residues. The germline V and J ends were trimmed by 7 bases and 2 bases, with 17 bases remaining between them. Germline CDR1 and CDR2: LNHDA and SQIVND (reference sequence). Supplemented by reference TRBV19 and TRBJ2-5, the full variable domain reads DGGITQSPKYLFRKEGQNVTLSCEQNLNHDAMYWYRQDPGQGLRLIYYSQIVNDFQKGDIAEGYSVSREKKESFPLTVTSAQKNPTAFYLCASTVMAAGQETQYFGPGTRLLVL.

The gene calls are TRBV15 and TRBJ1-4, with TRBD1 matching over 9 bases. After removal of 3 bases from V and 5 bases from J, the junction contained 7 bases not matched to a gene. Looked up from germline, CDR1 is LNHNV and CDR2 is YYDKDF (reference sequence). The CDR3 spans 16 residues. CDR3 sequence: CATSRSTGTGNEKLFF. Written as DNA, the CDR3 is TGTGCCACCAGCAGGTCCACCGGGACAGGGAATGAAAAACTGTTTTTT.

The gene calls are TRBV28 and TRBJ1-6; 8 bases align to TRBD1. This CDR3 has 17 residues. Germline V gene data show CDR1 as MDHEN and CDR2 as SYDVKM. J lost 3 bases, V lost 4 bases, and 8 bases had no gene match. This chain's CDR3 is CASSSSGGVGYNSPLHF. In nucleotides, the CDR3 is TGTGCCAGCAGTTCCTCAGGGGGCGTCGGCTATAATTCACCCCTCCACTTT.

This chain connects TRBV6-5 to TRBJ2-3; D is unresolved. The CDR3 runs to 12 residues. The germline gives CDR1 MNHEY, CDR2 SVGAGI. Trimming took off 5 bases at V and 3 bases at J, with 6 bases between the two ends. DNA for the CDR3: TGTGCCAGCAGTACCACAACAGATACGCAGTATTTT. As protein: CASSTTTDTQYF.

The rearrangement joins TRBV18 to TRBJ2-3; a weak D match, TRBD2 (5 bases). This CDR3 contains 16 residues. Germline V gene lookup returns CDR1 KGHSH and CDR2 LQKENI. V lost 5 bases and J 2 bases, leaving 17 bases between the germline ends. CDR3 amino acids: CASSTDGVIPTDTQYF. DNA for the CDR3: TGTGCCAGCTCAACGGACGGGGTGATCCCCACAGATACGCAGTATTTT.

Turning to this clone: The identical CDR3 is also encoded by other nucleotide sequences in the sample. V and J are TRBV5-4 and TRBJ2-7; 10 positions match TRBD2. The CDR3 has 15 residues. V dropped 4 bases and J dropped 1; count of bases not matched to a gene: 5. CDR1 SGHNT and CDR2 YYREEE come from the germline V gene (reference sequence). The CDR3 spells CASSRLAGGSYEQYF. In DNA form, the CDR3 reads TGTGCCAGCAGCAGACTAGCGGGCGGGTCCTACGAGCAGTACTTC.

V usage is TRBV30 and J usage is TRBJ2-5; D might be TRBD1 (5 bases). Germline V gene sequence: CDR1 GTSNPN, CDR2 SVGIG (reference sequence). V lost 0 bases and J 5 bases, leaving 10 bases between the germline ends. This CDR3 has 13 residues. The CDR3 DNA is TGTGCCTGGAGTGTGGGCCACAGGGAGACCCAGTACTTC. It specifies CAWSVGHRETQYF. Looking up the rest from reference TRBV30 and TRBJ2-5 gives the full variable domain: SQTIHQWPATLVQPVGSPLSLECTVEGTSNPNLYWYRQAAGRGLQLLFYSVGIGQISSEVPQNLSASRPQDRQFILSSKKLLLSDSGFYLCAWSVGHRETQYFGPGTRLLVL.

V is TRBV6-5 and J is TRBJ2-1, with TRBD2 identical over 13 bases. The CDR3 loop spans 14 amino acids. The V and J ends lost 6 bases and 12 bases, in that order; junction bases with no gene match: 8. In germline, CDR1 is MNHEY, CDR2 SVGAGI. The CDR3 bases are TGTGCCAGCAGACTAGCGGGAGGGCCTATGGGGCAGTTCTTC. Amino acids: CASRLAGGPMGQFF.

The V call is TRBV7-9, the J call TRBJ2-3; perhaps TRBD1 as D (7 bases). V lost 4 bases, J lost 0 bases, and 23 bases lay in between. The CDR3 is 19 residues long. Germline V CDR1 and CDR2: SEHNR, FQNEAQ (reference sequence). CDR3 bases: TGTGCCAGCAGCTCCTGGACAGGACTATCAATCTCTAGCACAGATACGCAGTATTTT. Protein sequence: CASSSWTGLSISSTDTQYF.

In nucleotides, the CDR3 is TGCAGCGTCGAAAAAGAGGGACAGGGCTACGAGCAGTACTTC. Protein: CSVEKEGQGYEQYF. The chain couples TRBV29-1 to TRBJ2-7, with 9 bases identical to TRBD1. Germline trimming cut 6 bases from V and 3 bases from J; bases unmatched to any gene: 9. Germline CDR1 reads SQVTM; CDR2 reads ANQGSEA. The CDR3 length is 14 residues.

This clone showed up just once. Other DNA sequences in this sample translate to the same CDR3. This chain uses TRBV15 with TRBJ2-1, with TRBD2 matching 10 bases. The CDR3 sequence is 18 residues long. J was trimmed by 2 bases and V by 0 bases; bases with no gene match: 7. Germline values: CDR1 LNHNV, CDR2 YYDKDF (reference sequence). The CDR3 DNA reads TGTGCCACCAGCAGAGATCGTGCTAGCGGGGGTCCCTACAATGAGCAGTTCTTC. This encodes CATSRDRASGGPYNEQFF.

Details on this clone: Other DNA sequences in the same sample also yield this CDR3. The chain employs TRBV4-3 and TRBJ2-7; TRBD2 agrees at 8 bases. Germline V gene sequence: CDR1 LGHNA, CDR2 YSLEER. The CDR3 extends over 16 amino acids. Trimming cost V 0 bases and J 2 bases; bases outside gene matches: 6. CDR3 nucleotide sequence: TGCGCCAGCAGCCAAGACCCGAGCGGGGGACCCTACGAGCAGTACTTC. This codes for CASSQDPSGGPYEQYF.

The rearrangement links TRBV4-3 to TRBJ2-5; D is perhaps TRBD1 (7 bases). V was clipped by 1 base and J by 4 bases, with 13 bases between them. CDR3 length equals 15 residues. Germline CDR1 reads LGHNA; CDR2 reads YSLEER. The DNA of the CDR3 is TGCGCCAGCAGCCAAGGGCACAGGGGAGGAGAGACCCAGTACTTC. Its translation is CASSQGHRGGETQYF.

This clone has a handful of counts. The V and J genes are TRBV19 and TRBJ2-7; 7 bases match TRBD1. V was pared by 2 bases and J by 3 bases, with 7 bases of the junction left unmatched. The germline gives CDR1 LNHDA, CDR2 SQIVND (reference sequence). This CDR3 comprises 15 residues. The CDR3 reads CASSIRGGMYYEQYF. The CDR3 DNA reads as TGTGCCAGTAGTATAAGAGGGGGCATGTACTACGAGCAGTACTTC.

V gene TRBV28 combines with J gene TRBJ1-6; 8 positions agree with TRBD1. The junction had 14 bases not matched to a gene; V was cut back by 9 bases and J by 7 bases. The CDR3 is 16 amino acids. CDR1 is MDHEN, CDR2 SYDVKM, per germline. CDR3 sequence (DNA): TGTGCCAGTGCGATCACCCGGACAGGGAGCAATTCACCCCTCCACTTT. It encodes CASAITRTGSNSPLHF.